This T cell receptor beta chain was observed in a study of T cell repertoires in cytomegalovirus infection. TCRdb fed the reads into MiXCR, producing one record per CDR3 protein. The sample shows around 900,000 distinct CDR3 sequences, about a third of them seen only once. In this sample, this clonotype turned up many times. Its antigen is undetermined. Sequenced material: cultured CD8+ T cells from PBMCs, taken from culture after CMV antigen stimulation. The receptor comes from a human donor in good health (CMV status not recorded). Some clones in this sample may be carry-over from other donors' samples.

The CDR3, as DNA: TGTGCCAGCAGCTCCGCCGAGGCAGTTCGCAATGAAAAACTGTTTTTT. Translated, it gives CASSSAEAVRNEKLFF. The chain recombines TRBV7-9 with TRBJ1-4; no clear D gene. The V gene lost 4 bases and the J gene lost 5 bases, with 17 bases spanning the gap. The CDR3 runs to 16 residues. CDR1 is SEHNR and CDR2 is FQNEAQ in the germline V gene (reference sequence).